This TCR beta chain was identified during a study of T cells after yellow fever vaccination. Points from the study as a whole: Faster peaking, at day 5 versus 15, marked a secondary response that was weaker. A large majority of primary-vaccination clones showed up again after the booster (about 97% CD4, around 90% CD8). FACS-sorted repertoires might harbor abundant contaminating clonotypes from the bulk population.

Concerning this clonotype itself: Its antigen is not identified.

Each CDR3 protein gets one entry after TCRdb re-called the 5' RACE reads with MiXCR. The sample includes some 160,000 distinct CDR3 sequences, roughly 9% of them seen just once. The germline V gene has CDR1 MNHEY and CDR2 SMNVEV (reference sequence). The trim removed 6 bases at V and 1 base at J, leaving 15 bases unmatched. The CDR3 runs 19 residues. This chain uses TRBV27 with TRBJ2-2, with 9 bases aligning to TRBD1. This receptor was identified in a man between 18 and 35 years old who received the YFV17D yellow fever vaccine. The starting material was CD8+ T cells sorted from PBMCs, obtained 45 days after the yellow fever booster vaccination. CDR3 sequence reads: CASSPGQGTYTRNTGELFF. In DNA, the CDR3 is TGTGCCAGCAGCCCCGGACAGGGGACCTACACACGGAACACCGGGGAGCTGTTTTTT.